These 2 T cell receptor beta chains share one sample of origin, sequenced in a study of blood T cells in healthy people across ages. The use of a sample-barcoded 5' primer and a J-beta primer mix characterized a second PCR of 7 to 11 cycles. TCRdb reprocessed the 5' RACE reads with MiXCR, giving one entry per CDR3 protein. The sample contains 1,300,000 or so distinct CDR3 sequences, 59% of which appear only once. Sample: blood. These receptors were obtained from a man between 18 and 35 years old in good health.

This clonotype was seen more than once but under ten times. The chain uses TRBV20-1 and TRBJ2-7; D gene ambiguous. Germline lookup yields CDR1 DFQATT and CDR2 SNEGSKA (reference sequence). The CDR3 loop spans 13 amino acids. V was shortened by 5 bases and J by 2 bases, with 13 bases between the two germline ends. CDR3 amino acids: CSAPVNRPYEQYF. In DNA form, the CDR3 reads TGCAGTGCTCCCGTAAACAGACCCTACGAGCAGTACTTC.

V gene TRBV28 combines with J gene TRBJ1-6; 8 bases align to TRBD1. Germline assignment: CDR1 MDHEN and CDR2 SYDVKM. This CDR3 has 16 amino acids. J was trimmed by 7 bases and V by 0 bases; bases with no gene match: 5. The CDR3 DNA reads TGTGCCAGCAGTTTATGGACCGGGACAGGCAATTCACCCCTCCACTTT. It yields the protein CASSLWTGTGNSPLHF.